This entry lists 6 T cell receptor beta chains sequenced from one sample in a study of control samples from healthy donors and cancer patients. The method was immunoSEQ multiplex PCR; TCRdb's version includes in-frame clones alone and lacks a portion of them. This sample has over 25,000 clones, with 87% found just once. Source material: formalin-fixed, paraffin-embedded tissue. These receptors all stem from a female donor with melanoma.

The V gene is TRBV2, the J gene TRBJ1-1, with 8 bases aligning to TRBD1. Trimming at V came to 6 bases and at J to 6 bases, leaving 24 bases not matched to a gene. The germline gives CDR1 SNHLY, CDR2 FYNNEI. CDR3 length: 19 residues. The CDR3 bases are TGTGCCAGCAGCGCGGGACAGGTGAAATTAGGCTGGTCGCCTTCTGAAGCTTTCTTT. Translated: CASSAGQVKLGWSPSEAFF.

The V and J genes are TRBV6-6 and TRBJ1-2; 7 nucleotides line up with TRBD1. V lost 2 bases and J lost 7; bases outside the gene matches: 7. The CDR3 is 14 residues long. The V gene's germline CDR1 is MNHNY and CDR2 SVGAGI (reference sequence). For the CDR3, the DNA is TGTGCCAGCAGTTACGCTGACAGGGTCGGTGGCTACACCTTC. Translated, it gives CASSYADRVGGYTF.

The CDR3 DNA reads as TGTGCCAGCAGTGTGTACAATGAGCAGTTCTTC. Amino acids: CASSVYNEQFF. V gene TRBV14 combines with J gene TRBJ2-1; D is ambiguous. Germline V gene data show CDR1 as SGHDN and CDR2 as FVKESK. Between the trimmed V and J ends, which lost 6 bases and 4 bases, there was a span of 4 bases. CDR3 length equals 11 residues.

The CDR3 here is CASSLLRRGYAEAFF. CDR3 nucleotides: TGTGCCAGCAGCTTACTTAGGAGGGGGTACGCTGAAGCTTTCTTT. The rearrangement uses TRBV5-6 and TRBJ1-1; the D gene is possibly TRBD1 (6 bases). Germline V gene data show CDR1 as SGHDT and CDR2 as YYEEEE. Trimming removed 2 bases from V and 6 bases from J, with 17 bases in between. The CDR3 consists of 15 residues.

The rearrangement links TRBV25-1 to TRBJ1-2, with no clear D. The CDR3 consists of 13 residues. Germline values: CDR1 MGHDK, CDR2 SYGVNS. The V end was cut by 3 bases, the J end by 2 bases, with 7 bases between. DNA of the CDR3: TGTGCCAGCAGTGAGGGAGGGAACTATGGCTACACCTTC. This encodes CASSEGGNYGYTF.

This clone was seen only a few times. The chain is built from TRBV19 and TRBJ2-1; 10 positions match TRBD2. Trimming removed 4 bases from V and 0 bases from J; junction bases left unmatched: 0. Germline assignment: CDR1 LNHDA and CDR2 SQIVND (reference sequence). The CDR3 is 15 amino acids. The CDR3, as DNA: TGTGCCAGTAGTACTAGCGGGAGCTCCTACAATGAGCAGTTCTTC. Amino acids: CASSTSGSSYNEQFF.